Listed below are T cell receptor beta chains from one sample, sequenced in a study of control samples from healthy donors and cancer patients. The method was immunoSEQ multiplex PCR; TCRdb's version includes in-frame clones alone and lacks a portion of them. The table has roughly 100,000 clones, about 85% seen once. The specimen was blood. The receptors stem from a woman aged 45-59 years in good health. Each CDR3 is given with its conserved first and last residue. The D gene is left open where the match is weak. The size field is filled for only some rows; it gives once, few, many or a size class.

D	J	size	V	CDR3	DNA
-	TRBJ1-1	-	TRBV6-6	CASSYRGGRRTEAFF	TGTGCCAGCAGTTACCGCGGGGGGCGCAGGACTGAAGCTTTCTTT
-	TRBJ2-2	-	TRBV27	CASTSAERNTGELFF	TGTGCCAGCACCTCGGCGGAGAGGAACACCGGGGAGCTGTTTTTT
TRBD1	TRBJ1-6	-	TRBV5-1	CASSLTGITSPLHF	TGCGCCAGCAGCCTGACAGGGATTACTTCACCCCTCCACTTT
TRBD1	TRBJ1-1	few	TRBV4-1	CASSQGTGREAFF	TGCGCCAGCAGCCAAGGGACAGGCCGTGAAGCTTTCTTT
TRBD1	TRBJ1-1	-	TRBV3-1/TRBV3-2	CASRSLDRGENTEAFF	TGTGCCAGCCGAAGCCTCGACAGGGGGGAGAACACTGAAGCTTTCTTT
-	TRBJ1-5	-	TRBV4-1	CASSQEGDGSPQHF	TGCGCCAGCAGCCAAGAGGGGGATGGCTCGCCCCAGCATTTT
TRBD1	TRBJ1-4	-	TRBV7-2	CASSTAGTGREKLFF	TGTGCCAGCAGCACCGCCGGGACAGGGAGAGAAAAACTGTTTTTT
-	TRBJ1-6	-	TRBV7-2	CASSFTGRGSNSPLHF	TGTGCCAGCAGTTTCACAGGGCGCGGTTCGAATTCACCCCTCCACTTT
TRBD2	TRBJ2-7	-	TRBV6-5	CASTSGYEQYF	TGTGCCAGTACTAGCGGCTACGAGCAGTACTTC
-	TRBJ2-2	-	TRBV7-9	CASSPQQNTGELFF	TGTGCCAGCAGCCCACAACAGAACACCGGGGAGCTGTTTTTT
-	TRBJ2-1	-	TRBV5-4	CASSLGFSYNEQFF	TGTGCCAGCAGCTTGGGGTTCTCCTACAATGAGCAGTTCTTC
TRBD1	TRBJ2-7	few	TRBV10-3	CAISEFGTAHYEQYF	TGTGCCATCAGTGAGTTTGGGACAGCTCACTACGAGCAGTACTTC
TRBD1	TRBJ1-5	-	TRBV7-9	CASSGQGNQPQHF	TGTGCCAGCAGCGGACAGGGCAATCAGCCCCAGCATTTT
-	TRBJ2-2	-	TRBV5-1	CASTRGVANTGELFF	TGCGCCAGCACAAGGGGAGTCGCGAACACCGGGGAGCTGTTTTTT
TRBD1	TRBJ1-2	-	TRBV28	CASQGTAGTNYGYTF	TGTGCCAGCCAGGGGACAGCAGGAACTAACTATGGCTACACCTTC
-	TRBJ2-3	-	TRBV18	CASSPTIGLLSTTDTQYF	TGTGCCAGCTCACCGACTATTGGGTTGTTATCCACAACTGATACGCAGTATTTT
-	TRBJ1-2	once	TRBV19	CASSMRARANYGYTF	TGTGCCAGTAGTATGAGGGCGAGGGCTAACTATGGCTACACCTTC
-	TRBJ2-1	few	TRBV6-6	CASSLSNEQFF	TGTGCCAGCAGTCTCAGTAATGAGCAGTTCTTC
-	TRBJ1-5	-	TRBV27	CASSLDRTGQPQHF	TGTGCCAGCAGTTTAGACAGAACGGGTCAGCCCCAGCATTTT
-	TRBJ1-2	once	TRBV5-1	CASSPTYGYTF	TGCGCCAGCAGCCCCACTTATGGCTACACCTTC
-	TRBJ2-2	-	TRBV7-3	CASSLLVTGELFF	TGTGCCAGCAGCTTATTAGTCACCGGGGAGCTGTTTTTT
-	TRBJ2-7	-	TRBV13	CASSLDRVEQYF	TGTGCCAGCAGCTTAGACAGGGTTGAGCAGTACTTC
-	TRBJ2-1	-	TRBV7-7	CASSFDASSYNEQFF	TGTGCTAGCAGCTTTGACGCGAGCTCCTACAATGAGCAGTTCTTC
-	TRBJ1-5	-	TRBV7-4	CASSYEGNSNQPQHF	TGTGCCAGCAGCTATGAGGGGAACAGCAATCAGCCCCAGCATTTT
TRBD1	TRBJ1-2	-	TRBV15	CATSDGTGGRGYTF	TGTGCCACCAGCGACGGGACAGGGGGACGTGGCTACACCTTC
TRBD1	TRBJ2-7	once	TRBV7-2	CASSRTGGRREQYF	TGTGCCAGCAGCCGGACAGGGGGCAGGAGGGAGCAGTACTTC
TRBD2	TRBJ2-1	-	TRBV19	CASSIGRGAYNEQFF	TGTGCCAGTAGTATTGGCCGGGGGGCCTACAATGAGCAGTTCTTC
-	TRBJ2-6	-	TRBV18	CASSPDSSGANVLTF	TGTGCCAGCTCCCCGGACTCCTCTGGGGCCAACGTCCTGACTTTC
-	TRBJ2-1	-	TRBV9	CASSARRSAGSYNEQFF	TGTGCCAGCAGCGCCCGTAGGTCCGCGGGCTCCTACAATGAGCAGTTCTTC